This T cell receptor (beta chain) was observed in a study of PD-1 blockade in classical Hodgkin lymphoma (dated by TCRdb to 2020 to 2021). Regarding the research as a whole: Nivolumab dosing was 3 mg/kg intravenously every 2 weeks, continuing until either disease progression or unacceptable toxicity. To define a peripheral blood immune signature of response to PD-1 blockade in classical Hodgkin lymphoma, the study combined TCR beta sequencing with CyTOF.

The Qiagen DNeasy kit was used to extract genomic DNA both from unsorted PBMCs and from the negatively selected CD4+ and CD8+ fractions. TCR beta CDR3 regions were subjected to amplification by immunoSEQ multiplex PCR with primers that anneal to V and J segments. A synthetic immune receptor repertoire was used to minimize amplification bias, and any residual bias was removed computationally once sequencing was done. The source study handled its data this way. Custom Python scripts were used to quantify repertoire diversity as the Shannon entropy index. Unsorted, CD4+ and CD8+ repertoires were analyzed separately, except for combined analyses in which CD4+ and CD8+ sequences were merged in silico. Clonal expansion was defined as at least a 2-fold frequency increase after treatment relative to C1D1, with a pseudocount of 0.5 for undetected baseline clones. Singleton clones were defined as clones with 0 or 1 copy at C1D1, and non-singleton clones were defined as clones with 2 or more copies. Clones expanded in unsorted samples were labelled as CD4+, CD8+ or unknown by matching protein sequences in sorted samples from the same patient. Wilcoxon tests were applied to paired samples to test diversity changes from C1D1 to C4D1. Not all clones reach the TCRdb copy of this immuneACCESS table, which keeps in-frame sequences only. Checked studies attribute under half of the gap to unresolved V genes and leave the rest unexplained. V, J and clone size are those of that table, while D and trimming were read from the DNA. In this sample the table shows 110,000 or so clones, approximately 89% of which occur a single time. Roughly 19% of the sample rests with the top ten.

On the study overall, not on this receptor specifically: Patients starting nivolumab less than 1 year after ASCT had lower diversity and were excluded from later analyses to avoid confounding by immune reconstitution. A significant rise by C4D1 was seen in CD4+ but not CD8+ TCR diversity (p=0.0027 vs p=0.16), with the rise being most apparent in complete responders (p=0.02). Baseline TCR diversity was reported to be lower in newly diagnosed patients than in healthy donors and to be lower still in relapsed/refractory patients. Trial patients achieving complete response had baseline diversity similar to newly diagnosed patients, whereas partial responders and progressors had significantly lower diversity. The study covered only a single clinical trial cohort, and the causes of the repertoire differences, possibly disease activity or prior therapy, were still not defined.

Comments on this clone: Its antigen has not been determined. Base-call qualities are not available, and no considerably larger clone is one nucleotide away.

Read against the paper, the sample's time point label means: cycle 4 day 1 (C4D1), after less than seven weeks of nivolumab. All trial patients had relapsed after autologous stem cell transplantation, with cohorts A, B and C differing in prior brentuximab vedotin exposure. The trial cohort was composed of about 58 patients with relapsed/refractory classical Hodgkin lymphoma, for whom complete response, partial response or progressive disease was recorded as best overall response. In the multi-cohort phase II CheckMate 205 trial, trial patients received single-agent nivolumab. An independent review committee assessed best overall response by applying the 2007 International Working Group response criteria. Trial PBMCs were obtained immediately prior to nivolumab initiation (C1D1) and on therapy at cycle 2 day 1 and cycle 4 day 1. Peripheral blood was collected in 8 mL Vacutainer Cell Preparation Tubes, from which PBMCs were isolated by centrifugation and then cryopreserved.

The V end loses 6 bases and the J end loses 2 bases, and a stretch of 15 bases separates them. Including cysteine and phenylalanine, the CDR3 has 15 amino acids. The CDR3 DNA has 45 bases and is translated from base 1. CDR1 SGHVS and CDR2 FQNEAQ were looked up in the germline V gene. The chain is made from TRBV7-8 and TRBJ2-3; TRBD2 is a possible D gene, resting on 5 matching bases. The material was peripheral blood mononuclear cells (PBMCs), obtained before the fourth cycle of nivolumab. The clonotype originates from a human donor with classical Hodgkin lymphoma. CDR3 sequence: CASRPDGLLTDTQYF. Read as DNA, the sequence is TGTGCCAGCAGACCCGACGGACTGCTCACAGATACGCAGTATTTT.